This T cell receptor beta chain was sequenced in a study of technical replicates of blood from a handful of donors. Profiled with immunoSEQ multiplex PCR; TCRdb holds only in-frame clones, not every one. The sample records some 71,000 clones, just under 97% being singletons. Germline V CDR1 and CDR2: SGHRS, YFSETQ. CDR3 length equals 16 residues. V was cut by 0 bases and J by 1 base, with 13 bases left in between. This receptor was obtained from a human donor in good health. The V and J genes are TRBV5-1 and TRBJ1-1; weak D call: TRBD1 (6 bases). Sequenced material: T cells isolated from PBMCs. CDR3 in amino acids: CASSLAPGATNTEAFF. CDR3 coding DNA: TGCGCCAGCAGCTTGGCTCCAGGGGCCACGAACACTGAAGCTTTCTTT.